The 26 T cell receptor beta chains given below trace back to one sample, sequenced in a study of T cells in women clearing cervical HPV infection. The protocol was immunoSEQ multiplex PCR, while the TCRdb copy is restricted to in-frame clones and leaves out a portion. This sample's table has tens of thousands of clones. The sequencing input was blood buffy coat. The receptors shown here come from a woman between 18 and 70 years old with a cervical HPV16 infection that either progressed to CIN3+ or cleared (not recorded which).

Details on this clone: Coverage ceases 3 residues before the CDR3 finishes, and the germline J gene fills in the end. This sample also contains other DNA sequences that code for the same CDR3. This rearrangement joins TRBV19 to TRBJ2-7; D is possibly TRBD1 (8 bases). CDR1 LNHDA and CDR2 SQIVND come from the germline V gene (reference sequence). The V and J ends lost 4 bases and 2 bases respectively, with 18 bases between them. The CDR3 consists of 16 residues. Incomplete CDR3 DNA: TGTGCCAGTAGTAAGGGCGGACAGGGACTACCCTACGAG. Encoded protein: CASSKGGQGLPYE. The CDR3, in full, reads CASSKGGQGLPYEQYF.

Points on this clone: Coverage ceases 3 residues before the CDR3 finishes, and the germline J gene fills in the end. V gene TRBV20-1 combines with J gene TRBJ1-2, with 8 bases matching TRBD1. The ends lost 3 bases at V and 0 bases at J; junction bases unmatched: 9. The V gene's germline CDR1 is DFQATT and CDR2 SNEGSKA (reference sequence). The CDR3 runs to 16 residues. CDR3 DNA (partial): TGCAGTGCTAGCAGGGGGCGGAGGTATACTAACTATGGC. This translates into CSASRGRRYTNYG. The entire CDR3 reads CSASRGRRYTNYGYTF.

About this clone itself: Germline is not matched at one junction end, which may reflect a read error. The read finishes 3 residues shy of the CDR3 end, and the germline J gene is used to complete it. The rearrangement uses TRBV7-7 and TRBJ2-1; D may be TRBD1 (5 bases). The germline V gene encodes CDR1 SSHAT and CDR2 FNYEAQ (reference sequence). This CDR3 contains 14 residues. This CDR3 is CASSLGQSNNEQFF. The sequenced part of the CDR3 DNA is TGTGCTAGCAGCCTCGGACAATCGAACAATGAG.

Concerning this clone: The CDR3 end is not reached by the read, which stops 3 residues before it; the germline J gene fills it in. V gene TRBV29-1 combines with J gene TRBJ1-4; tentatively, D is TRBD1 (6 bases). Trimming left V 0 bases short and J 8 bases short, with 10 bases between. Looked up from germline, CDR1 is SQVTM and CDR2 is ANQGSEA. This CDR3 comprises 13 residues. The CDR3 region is CSVEDTGREKLFF. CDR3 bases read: TGCAGCGTTGAAGATACAGGGAGGGAAAAA.

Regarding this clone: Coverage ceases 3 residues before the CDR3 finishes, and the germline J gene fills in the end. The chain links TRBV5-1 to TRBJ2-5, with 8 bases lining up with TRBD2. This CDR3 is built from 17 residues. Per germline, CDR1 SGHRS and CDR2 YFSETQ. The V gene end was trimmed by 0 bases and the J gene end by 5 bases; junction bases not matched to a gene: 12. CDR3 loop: CASSLAGSREAGETQYF. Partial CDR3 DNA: TGCGCCAGCAGCTTGGCCGGATCGCGGGAGGCTGGGGAGACC.

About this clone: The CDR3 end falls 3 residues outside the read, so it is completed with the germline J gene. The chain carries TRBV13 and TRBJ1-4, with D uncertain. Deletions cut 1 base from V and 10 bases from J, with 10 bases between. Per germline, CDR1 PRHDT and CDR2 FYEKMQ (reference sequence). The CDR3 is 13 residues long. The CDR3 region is CASSLDRKGKLFF. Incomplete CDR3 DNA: TGTGCCAGCAGCTTAGACCGAAAAGGAAAA.

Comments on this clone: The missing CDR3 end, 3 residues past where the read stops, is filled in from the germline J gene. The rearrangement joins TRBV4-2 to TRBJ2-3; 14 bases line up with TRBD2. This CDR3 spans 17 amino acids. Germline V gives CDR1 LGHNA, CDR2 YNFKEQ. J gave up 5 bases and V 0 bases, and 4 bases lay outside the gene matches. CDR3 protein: CASSQEGLAGVGDTQYF. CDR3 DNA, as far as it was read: TGTGCCAGCAGCCAAGAGGGACTAGCGGGAGTTGGAGATACG.

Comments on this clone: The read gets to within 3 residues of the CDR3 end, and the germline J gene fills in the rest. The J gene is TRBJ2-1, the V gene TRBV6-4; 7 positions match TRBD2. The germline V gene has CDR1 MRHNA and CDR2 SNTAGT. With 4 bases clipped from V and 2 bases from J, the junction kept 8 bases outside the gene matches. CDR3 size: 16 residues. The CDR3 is CASSAPAGVAYNEQFF. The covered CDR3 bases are TGTGCCAGCAGTGCTCCCGCGGGGGTCGCCTACAATGAG.

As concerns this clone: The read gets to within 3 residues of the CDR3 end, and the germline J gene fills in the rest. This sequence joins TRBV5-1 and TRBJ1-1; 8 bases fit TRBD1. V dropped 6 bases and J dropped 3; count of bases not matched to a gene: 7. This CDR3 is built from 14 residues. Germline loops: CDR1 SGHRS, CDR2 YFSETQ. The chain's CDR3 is CASTTGTGDTEAFF. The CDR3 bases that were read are TGCGCCAGCACCACCGGGACAGGTGACACTGAA.

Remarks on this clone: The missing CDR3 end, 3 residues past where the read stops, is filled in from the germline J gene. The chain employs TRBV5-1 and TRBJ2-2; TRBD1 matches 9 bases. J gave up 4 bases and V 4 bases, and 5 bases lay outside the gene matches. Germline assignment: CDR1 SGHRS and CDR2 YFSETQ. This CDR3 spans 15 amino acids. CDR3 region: CASSTGQGSTGELFF. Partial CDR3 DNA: TGCGCCAGCAGCACGGGACAGGGAAGCACCGGGGAG.

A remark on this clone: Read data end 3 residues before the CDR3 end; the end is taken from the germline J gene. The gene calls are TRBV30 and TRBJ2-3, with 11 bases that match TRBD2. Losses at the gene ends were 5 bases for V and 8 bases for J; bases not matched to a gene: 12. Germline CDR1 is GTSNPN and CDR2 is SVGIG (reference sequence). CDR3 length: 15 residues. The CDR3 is CAWSRGTSGPGTQYF. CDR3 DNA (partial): TGTGCCTGGTCCCGGGGGACTAGCGGACCGGGTACG.

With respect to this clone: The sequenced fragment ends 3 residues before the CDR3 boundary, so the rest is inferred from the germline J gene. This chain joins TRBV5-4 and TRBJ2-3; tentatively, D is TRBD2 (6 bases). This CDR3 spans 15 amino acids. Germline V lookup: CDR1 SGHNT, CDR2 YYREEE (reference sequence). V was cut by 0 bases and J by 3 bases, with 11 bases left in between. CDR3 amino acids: CASSLDRGLTDTQYF. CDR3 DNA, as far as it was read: TGTGCCAGCAGCTTGGATCGGGGGTTGACAGATACG.

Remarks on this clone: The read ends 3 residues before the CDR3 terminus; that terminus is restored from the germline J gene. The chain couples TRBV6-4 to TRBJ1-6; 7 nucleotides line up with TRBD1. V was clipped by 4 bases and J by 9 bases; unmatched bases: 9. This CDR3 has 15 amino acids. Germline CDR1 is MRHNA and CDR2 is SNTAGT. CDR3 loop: CASSAAGTAGSPLHF. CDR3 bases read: TGTGCCAGCAGTGCCGCCGGGACAGCTGGTTCACCC.

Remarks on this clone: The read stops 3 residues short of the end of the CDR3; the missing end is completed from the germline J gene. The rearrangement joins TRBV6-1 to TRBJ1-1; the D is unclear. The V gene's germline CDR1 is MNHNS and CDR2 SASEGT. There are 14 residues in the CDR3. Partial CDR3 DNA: TGTGCCAGCAGTGAAGGATTACCCGGGTACGAA. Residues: CASSEGLPGYE. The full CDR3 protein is CASSEGLPGYEAFF.

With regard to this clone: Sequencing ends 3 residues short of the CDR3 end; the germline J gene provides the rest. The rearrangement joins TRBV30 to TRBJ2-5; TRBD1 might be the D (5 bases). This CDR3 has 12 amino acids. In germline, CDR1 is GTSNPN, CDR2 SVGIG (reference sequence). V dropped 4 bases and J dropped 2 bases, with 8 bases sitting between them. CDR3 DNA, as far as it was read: TGTGCCTGGACCGACAGACAAGAGACC. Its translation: CAWTDRQET. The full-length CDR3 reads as CAWTDRQETQYF.

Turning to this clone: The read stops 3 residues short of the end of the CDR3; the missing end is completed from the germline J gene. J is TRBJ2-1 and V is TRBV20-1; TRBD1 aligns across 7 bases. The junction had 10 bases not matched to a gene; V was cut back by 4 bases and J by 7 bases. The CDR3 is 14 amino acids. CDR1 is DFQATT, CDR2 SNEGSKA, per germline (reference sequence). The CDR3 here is CSATHRGIRNEQFF. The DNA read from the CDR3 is TGCAGTGCTACACACAGGGGTATAAGGAATGAG.

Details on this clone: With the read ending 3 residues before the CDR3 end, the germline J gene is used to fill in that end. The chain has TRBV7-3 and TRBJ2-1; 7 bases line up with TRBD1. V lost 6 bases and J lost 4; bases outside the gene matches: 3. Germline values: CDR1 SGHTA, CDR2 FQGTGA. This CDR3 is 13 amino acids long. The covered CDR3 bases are TGTGCCAGCAGAAGGGACAGATACAATGAG. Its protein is CASRRDRYNE. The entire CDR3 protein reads CASRRDRYNEQFF.

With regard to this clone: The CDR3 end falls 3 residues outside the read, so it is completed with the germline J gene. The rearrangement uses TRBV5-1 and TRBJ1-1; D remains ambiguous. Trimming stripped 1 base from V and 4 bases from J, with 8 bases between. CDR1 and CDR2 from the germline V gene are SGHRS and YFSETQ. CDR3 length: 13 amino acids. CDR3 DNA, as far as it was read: TGCGCCAGCAGCTTGAAGGGTAGCACTGAA. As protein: CASSLKGSTE. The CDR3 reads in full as CASSLKGSTEAFF. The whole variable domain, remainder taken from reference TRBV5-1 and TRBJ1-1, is KAGVTQTPRYLIKTRGQQVTLSCSPISGHRSVSWYQQTPGQGLQFLFEYFSETQRNKGNFPGRFSGRQFSNSRSEMNVSTLELGDSALYLCASSLKGSTEAFFGQGTRLTVV.

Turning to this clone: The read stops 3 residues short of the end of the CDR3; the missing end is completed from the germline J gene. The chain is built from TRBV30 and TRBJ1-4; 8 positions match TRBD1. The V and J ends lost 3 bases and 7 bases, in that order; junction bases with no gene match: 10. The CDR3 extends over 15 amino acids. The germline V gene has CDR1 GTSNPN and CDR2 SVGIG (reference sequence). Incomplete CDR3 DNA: TGTGCCTGGAGAGACGGACAGGGCAGTCGTGAAAAA. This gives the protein CAWRDGQGSREK. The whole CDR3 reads CAWRDGQGSREKLFF.

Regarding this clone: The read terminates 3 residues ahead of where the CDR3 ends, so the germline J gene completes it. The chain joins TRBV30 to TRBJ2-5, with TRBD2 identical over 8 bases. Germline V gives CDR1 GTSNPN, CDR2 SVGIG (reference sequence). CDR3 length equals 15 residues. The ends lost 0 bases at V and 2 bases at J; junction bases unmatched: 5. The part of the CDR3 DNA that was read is TGTGCCTGGAGTGTCGGGGGGGGGCGACAAGAGACC. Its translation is CAWSVGGGRQET. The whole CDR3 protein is CAWSVGGGRQETQYF.

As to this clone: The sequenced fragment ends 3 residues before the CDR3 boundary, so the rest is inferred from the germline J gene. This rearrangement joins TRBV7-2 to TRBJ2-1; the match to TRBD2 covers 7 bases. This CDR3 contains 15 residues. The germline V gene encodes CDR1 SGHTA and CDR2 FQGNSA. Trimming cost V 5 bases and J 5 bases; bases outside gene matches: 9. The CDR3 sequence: CASSQTSYRDNEQFF. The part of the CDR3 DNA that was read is TGTGCCAGCAGCCAGACTAGCTATCGGGACAATGAG.

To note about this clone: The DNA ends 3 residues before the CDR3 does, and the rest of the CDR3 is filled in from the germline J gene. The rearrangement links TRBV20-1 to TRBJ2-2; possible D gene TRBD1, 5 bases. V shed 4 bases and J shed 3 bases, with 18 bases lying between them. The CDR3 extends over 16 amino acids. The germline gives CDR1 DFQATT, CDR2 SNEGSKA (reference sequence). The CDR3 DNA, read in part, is TGCAGTGCTAAAAACCCCTCAGGGTGGGACACCGGGGAG. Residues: CSAKNPSGWDTGE. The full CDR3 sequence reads CSAKNPSGWDTGELFF.

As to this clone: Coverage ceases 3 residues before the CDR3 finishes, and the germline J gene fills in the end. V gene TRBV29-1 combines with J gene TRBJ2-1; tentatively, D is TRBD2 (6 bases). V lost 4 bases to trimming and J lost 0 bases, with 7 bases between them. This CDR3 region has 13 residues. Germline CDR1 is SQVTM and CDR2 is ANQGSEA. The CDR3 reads CSVAGDSYNEQFF. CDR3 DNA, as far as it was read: TGCAGCGTTGCGGGGGACTCCTACAATGAG.

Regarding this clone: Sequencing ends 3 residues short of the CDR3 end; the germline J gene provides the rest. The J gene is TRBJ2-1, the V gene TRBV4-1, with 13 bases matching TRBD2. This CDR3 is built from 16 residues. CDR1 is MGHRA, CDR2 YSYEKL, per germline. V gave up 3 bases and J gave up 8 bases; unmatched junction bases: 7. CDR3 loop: CASSQFGTSGVDEQFF. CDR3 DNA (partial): TGCGCCAGCAGCCAGTTCGGGACTAGCGGGGTCGATGAG.

This chain's CDR3 is CSVVDTLNTEAFF. Incomplete CDR3 DNA: TGCAGCGTCGTGGACACCTTGAACACTGAA. This sequence joins TRBV29-1 and TRBJ1-1; tentative D call: TRBD1 (5 bases). Coverage ceases 3 residues before the CDR3 finishes, and the germline J gene fills in the end. The V gene lost 6 bases and the J gene lost 0 bases, with 11 bases spanning the gap. The CDR3 length is 13 residues. Germline loops: CDR1 SQVTM, CDR2 ANQGSEA. The entire variable domain, with the rest obtained from reference TRBV29-1 and TRBJ1-1, is as follows: SAVISQKPSRDICQRGTSLTIQCQVDSQVTMMFWYRQQPGQSLTLIATANQGSEATYESGFVIDKFPISRPNLTFSTLTVSNMSPEDSSIYLCSVVDTLNTEAFFGQGTRLTVV.

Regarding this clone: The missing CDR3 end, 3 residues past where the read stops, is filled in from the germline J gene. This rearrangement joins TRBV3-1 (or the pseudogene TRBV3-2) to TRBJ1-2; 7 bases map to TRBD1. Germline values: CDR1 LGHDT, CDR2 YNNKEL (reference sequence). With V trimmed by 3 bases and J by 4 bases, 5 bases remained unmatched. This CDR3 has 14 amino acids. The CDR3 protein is CASSQVTGSYGYTF. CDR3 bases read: TGTGCCAGCAGCCAGGTGACAGGGTCCTATGGC.